This TCR beta chain was sequenced for a study of beta chain features in type 1 diabetes. Looking at the study overall: In age, gender and cell yields, patients were similar to healthy donors. General study points: Fewer insertions but more deletions were seen at VDJ junctions in type 1 diabetes patients.

This clone has just a few counts. The antigen remains unidentified. Expressed TCRB transcripts were sequenced after all isolated RNA was converted to cDNA. There were about 3.6 million reads on average in the naive, central memory and regulatory T cell samples. The method was immunoSEQ multiplex PCR; TCRdb's version includes in-frame clones alone and lacks a portion of them. The sample comprises about 450,000 clones, about an eighth of which are singletons, and 0.046% rests with the top ten. The CDR3 runs to 14 residues. V was pared by 4 bases and J by 2 bases, with 11 bases between. Looked up from germline, CDR1 is SGDLS and CDR2 is YYNGEE.

Sequenced material: naive CD4+ T cells from blood. V gene TRBV9 combines with J gene TRBJ2-3; a possible D gene is TRBD2 (6 bases). This clonotype originated in a woman aged 18 to 35 in good health. Here the CDR3 reads CASSPGLTTDTQYF. The CDR3 nucleotides are TGTGCCAGCAGCCCGGGACTTACCACAGATACGCAGTATTTT. Using reference TRBV9 and TRBJ2-3 for the parts outside the CDR3, the full variable domain is DSGVTQTPKHLITATGQRVTLRCSPRSGDLSVYWYQQSLDQGLQFLIQYYNGEERAKGNILERFSAQQFPDLHSELNLSSLELGDSALYFCASSPGLTTDTQYFGPGTRLTVL.